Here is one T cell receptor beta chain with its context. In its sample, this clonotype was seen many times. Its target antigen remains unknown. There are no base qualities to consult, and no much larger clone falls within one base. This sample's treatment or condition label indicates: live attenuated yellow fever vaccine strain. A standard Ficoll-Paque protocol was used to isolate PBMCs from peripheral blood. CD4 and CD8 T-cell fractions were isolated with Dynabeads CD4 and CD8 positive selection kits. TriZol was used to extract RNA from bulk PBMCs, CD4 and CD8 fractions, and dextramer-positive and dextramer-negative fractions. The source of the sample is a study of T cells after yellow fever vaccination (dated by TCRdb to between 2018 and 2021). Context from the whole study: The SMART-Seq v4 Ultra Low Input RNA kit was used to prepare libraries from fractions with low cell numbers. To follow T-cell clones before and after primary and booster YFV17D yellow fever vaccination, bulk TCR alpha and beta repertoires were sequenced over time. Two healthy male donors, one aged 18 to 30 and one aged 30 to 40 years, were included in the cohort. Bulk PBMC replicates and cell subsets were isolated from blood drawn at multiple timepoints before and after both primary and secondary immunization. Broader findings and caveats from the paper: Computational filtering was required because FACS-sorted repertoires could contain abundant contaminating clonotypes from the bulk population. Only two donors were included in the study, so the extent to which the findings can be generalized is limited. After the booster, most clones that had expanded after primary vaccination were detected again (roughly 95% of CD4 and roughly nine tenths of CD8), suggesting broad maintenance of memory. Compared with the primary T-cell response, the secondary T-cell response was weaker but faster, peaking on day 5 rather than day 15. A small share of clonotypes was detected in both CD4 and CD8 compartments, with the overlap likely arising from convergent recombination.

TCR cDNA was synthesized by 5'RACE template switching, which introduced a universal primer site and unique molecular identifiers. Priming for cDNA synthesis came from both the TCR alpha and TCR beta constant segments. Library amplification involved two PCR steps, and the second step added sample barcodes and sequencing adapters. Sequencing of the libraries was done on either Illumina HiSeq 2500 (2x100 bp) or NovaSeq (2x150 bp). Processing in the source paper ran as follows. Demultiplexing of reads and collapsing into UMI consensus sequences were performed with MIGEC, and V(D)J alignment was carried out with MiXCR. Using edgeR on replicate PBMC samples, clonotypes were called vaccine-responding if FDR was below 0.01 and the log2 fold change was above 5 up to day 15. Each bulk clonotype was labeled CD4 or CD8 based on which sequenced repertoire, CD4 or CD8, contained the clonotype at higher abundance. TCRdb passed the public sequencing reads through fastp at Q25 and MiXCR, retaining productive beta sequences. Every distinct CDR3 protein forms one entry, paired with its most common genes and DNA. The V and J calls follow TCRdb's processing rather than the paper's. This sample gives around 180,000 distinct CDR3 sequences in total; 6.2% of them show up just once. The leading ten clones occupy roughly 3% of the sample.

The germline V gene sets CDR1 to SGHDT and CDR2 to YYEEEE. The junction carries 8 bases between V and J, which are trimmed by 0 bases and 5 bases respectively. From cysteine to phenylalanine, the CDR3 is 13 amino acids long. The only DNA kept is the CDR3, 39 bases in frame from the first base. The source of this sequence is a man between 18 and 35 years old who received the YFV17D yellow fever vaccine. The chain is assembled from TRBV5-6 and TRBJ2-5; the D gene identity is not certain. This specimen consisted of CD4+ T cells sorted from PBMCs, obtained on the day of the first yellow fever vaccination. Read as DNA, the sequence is TGTGCCAGCAGCTTGGGATCGATGGAGACCCAGTACTTC. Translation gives CASSLGSMETQYF.